The text below deals with one T cell receptor (beta chain). This clone was seen just once. Which antigen it targets is not known. Per-nucleotide qualities are absent, and no much larger clonotype sits a single base away. The trial excluded patients who had a history of autoimmune disease or were on systemic immunosuppression. Peripheral blood for TCR sequencing was drawn from every dose cohort at baseline, at cycle 4 day 1 and at cycle 7 day 1. Samples were obtained from an open-label, multicenter, first-in-human phase I dose-escalation trial of ivuxolimab. The trial enrolled adults with locally advanced or metastatic head and neck squamous cell, hepatocellular, melanoma or renal cell carcinoma. Before TCR sequencing, CD4+ and CD8+ T cells were separately sorted from peripheral blood. This sample was included in a study of OX40 agonist ivuxolimab in advanced cancers. As for the study more broadly: The costimulatory receptor OX40 (CD134) was targeted by ivuxolimab, a fully human IgG2 agonistic monoclonal antibody. Intravenous ivuxolimab was administered to patients every 2 weeks at six dose levels: 0.01, 0.1, 0.3, 1.5, 3 and 10 mg/kg. Among the 50 to 55 dose-escalation patients, around 20 had hepatocellular carcinoma, roughly 15 melanoma, 9 renal cell carcinoma and 9 head and neck cancer. The dose-escalation cohort was roughly 83% male with a mean age of approximately 60 years, ranging from roughly 20 to 85. Prior anti-PD-1, anti-PD-L1 or anti-CTLA-4 therapy was permitted, and about 40% of dose-escalation patients had received checkpoint inhibitors. Partial responses occurred in three dose-escalation patients, of whom one had hepatocellular carcinoma and two had cutaneous melanoma. The point of sequencing TCRbeta in the periphery was to test whether ivuxolimab changed TCR sequence diversity and drove clonal T-cell expansion. The paper reports the monotherapy dose-escalation portion (N of about 54 patients) of the phase I ivuxolimab trial.

The full study reports these points: In the 0.1-3.0 mg/kg groups, partial responders were among the patients with the lowest normalized peripheral clonal expansion, particularly in CD8+ T cells. Clonal expansion of both CD4+ and CD8+ blood T cells was observed from baseline to week 6 at doses 0.1 to 3.0 mg/kg. After ivuxolimab, CD8+ T cells had more expanded clones than CD4+ T cells on average. Which antigens the clonally expanded peripheral T cells were specific for was not determined. Low levels of normalized T-cell clonal expansion were also seen in some nonresponding patients.

For sequencing of the TCRbeta CDR3 region, genomic DNA was extracted from the sorted cells. The immunoSEQ Assay was used to sequence the TCRbeta CDR3 regions. TCRdb re-hosts the immuneACCESS table, in-frame sequences only. Its copies lack some clones; in the studies checked, an unresolved V gene accounts for under half of them, and the cause for the rest is not known. Across this sample there are about 76,000 clones, with 80% to 90% seen only once. The top ten constitute roughly 5.5% of the sample. A distance of 10 bases separates the germline ends of V and J, which lose 5 bases and 0 bases respectively. The CDR3 starts with the cysteine, ends with the phenylalanine, and has 14 residues. The sequence is cut down to CDR3 DNA, 42 bases in frame from base 1. The germline V gene (reference sequence) supplies CDR1 MNHEY and CDR2 SMNVEV.

Recombination joined TRBV27 with TRBJ1-1, with the identity of the D gene unclear. The sequencing used CD4+ or CD8+ T cells sorted from blood, collected in a trial of the OX40 agonist ivuxolimab. This sequence was found in an adult with an advanced solid tumor such as melanoma, head and neck, liver or kidney cancer. The nucleotide sequence reads as follows: TGTGCCAGCAGTGCTCGACGGATGAACACTGAAGCTTTCTTT. Its product reads: CASSARRMNTEAFF.